This paragraph covers one T cell receptor (beta chain) sequence. Its antigen remains unknown. The sample belongs to a study of T cell responses to AZD1222 COVID-19 vaccine. Regarding the study as a whole: In all cases, repertoires were sampled only after the peak T cell response. The donor group comprised mostly white British people and more females; the analysis possibly underestimated clonal diversity.

CDR3 size: 19 residues. The J segment lost 1 base and the V segment lost 3 bases, leaving 17 bases of the junction unmatched. CDR1 is ENHRY and CDR2 is SYGVKD in the germline V gene. Clones were read by immunoSEQ multiplex PCR, and TCRdb kept only the in-frame ones, dropping some. This sample yields 150,000 to 200,000 clones, of which around 94% are seen a single time; roughly 10% belongs to the top ten. This clonotype was obtained from an adult in good health. V usage is TRBV10-3 and J usage is TRBJ1-1; 7 nucleotides align to TRBD1. This specimen was peripheral blood, taken on day 0 of AZD1222 vaccination. The CDR3 reads CAISDGAYTRAGGNTEAFF. DNA of the CDR3: TGTGCCATCAGTGACGGGGCCTACACGCGCGCAGGGGGGAACACTGAAGCTTTCTTT.